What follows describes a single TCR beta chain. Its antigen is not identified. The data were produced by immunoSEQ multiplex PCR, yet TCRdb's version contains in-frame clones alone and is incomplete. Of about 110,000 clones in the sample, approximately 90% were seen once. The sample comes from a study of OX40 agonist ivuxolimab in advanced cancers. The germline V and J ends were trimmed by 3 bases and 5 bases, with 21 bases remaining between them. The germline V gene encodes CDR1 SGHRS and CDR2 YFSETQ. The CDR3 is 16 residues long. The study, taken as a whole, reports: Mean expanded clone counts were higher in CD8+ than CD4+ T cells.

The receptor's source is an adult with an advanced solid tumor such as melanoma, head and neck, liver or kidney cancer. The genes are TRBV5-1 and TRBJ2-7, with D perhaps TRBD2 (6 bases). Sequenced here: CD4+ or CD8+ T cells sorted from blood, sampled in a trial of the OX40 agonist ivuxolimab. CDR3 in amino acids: CASSSLGSGWAHEQYF. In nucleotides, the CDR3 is TGCGCCAGCAGCTCGCTAGGGAGCGGGTGGGCCCACGAGCAGTACTTC. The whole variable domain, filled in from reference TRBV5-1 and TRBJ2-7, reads KAGVTQTPRYLIKTRGQQVTLSCSPISGHRSVSWYQQTPGQGLQFLFEYFSETQRNKGNFPGRFSGRQFSNSRSEMNVSTLELGDSALYLCASSSLGSGWAHEQYFGPGTRLTVT.